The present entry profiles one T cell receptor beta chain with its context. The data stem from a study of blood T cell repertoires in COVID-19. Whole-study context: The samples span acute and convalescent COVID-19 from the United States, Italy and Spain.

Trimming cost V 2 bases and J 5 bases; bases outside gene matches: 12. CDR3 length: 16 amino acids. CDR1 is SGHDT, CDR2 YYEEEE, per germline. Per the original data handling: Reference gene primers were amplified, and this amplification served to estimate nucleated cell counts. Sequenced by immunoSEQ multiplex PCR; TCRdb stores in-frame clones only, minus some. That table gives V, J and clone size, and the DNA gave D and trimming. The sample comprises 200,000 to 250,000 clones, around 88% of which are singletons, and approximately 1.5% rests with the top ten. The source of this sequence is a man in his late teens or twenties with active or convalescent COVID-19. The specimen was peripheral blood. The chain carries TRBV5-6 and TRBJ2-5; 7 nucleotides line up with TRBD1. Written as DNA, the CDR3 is TGTGCCAGCAGCTTCAGTCTAAAAGTGACAGGGGAGACCCAGTACTTC. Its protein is CASSFSLKVTGETQYF.